This entry features one T cell receptor (beta chain) sequence. Time point: newly diagnosed GD, antithyroid drugs for less than 3 months. The authors made the TCR library using RNA they extracted from PBMCs. The data belong to a study of regulatory T cells in long-lasting Graves disease. In building TCR beta libraries, iRepertoire HTBI primers were used together with Arm-PCR of CDR3 regions. TCRdb analysed the multiplex PCR reads with MiXCR anew, one entry per CDR3 protein. Found here are 530,000 or so distinct CDR3 sequences, roughly 13% of them singletons; the top ten hold more than 8.5%. This same sample was also part of a study on T cells in Graves' hyperthyroidism and ophthalmopathy.

This sample comprised peripheral blood mononuclear cells (PBMCs), obtained at new diagnosis, from a patient treated with antithyroid drugs. This TCR came from a young man with Graves disease.

This CDR3 reads CASSQERALNEKLFF. CDR3 coding DNA: TGTGCCAGCAGCCAAGAAAGGGCCCTTAATGAAAAACTGTTTTTT. The chain has TRBV4-2 and TRBJ1-4; D gene ambiguous. The CDR3 length is 15 residues. V was pared by 0 bases and J by 4 bases, with 9 bases between. The germline gives CDR1 LGHNA, CDR2 YNFKEQ.